This is a list of T cell receptor beta chains from one sample in a study of blood T cell repertoires in COVID-19. Assay: immunoSEQ multiplex PCR; the TCRdb copy retains only in-frame clones and omits some. The sample has around 270,000 clones; about 80% are singletons. Input material: peripheral blood. Every receptor here comes from a person in their 70s with COVID-19, enrolled during active disease. Both conserved end residues are part of each CDR3. The D gene is left open where the match is weak. The size entry is marked missing in some rows and otherwise reads once, few, many or a size class.

CDR3 DNA: TGTGCCAGCAGCTTAGATGGGACAGGGGATCAGCCCCAGCATTTT
CDR3 protein: CASSLDGTGDQPQHF
clone size: .
D gene: TRBD1
J gene: TRBJ1-5
V gene: TRBV7-2

CDR3 DNA: TGCGCCAGCAGCCAAGGCAACAGGAGGGGTTACAATGAGCAGTTCTTC
CDR3 protein: CASSQGNRRGYNEQFF
clone size: .
D gene: .
J gene: TRBJ2-1
V gene: TRBV4-3

CDR3 DNA: TGCGCCAGCAGCTTGGAAAGGACAACGAACACTGAAGCTTTCTTT
CDR3 protein: CASSLERTTNTEAFF
clone size: .
D gene: .
J gene: TRBJ1-1
V gene: TRBV5-1

CDR3 DNA: TGTGCCAGCACCGGGGTTTTCGGTTCACCCCTCCACTTT
CDR3 protein: CASTGVFGSPLHF
clone size: .
D gene: .
J gene: TRBJ1-6
V gene: TRBV19

CDR3 DNA: TGTGCCAGCAGTTATCTCTGGGGGGGAGCGGACGATACGCAGTATTTT
CDR3 protein: CASSYLWGGADDTQYF
clone size: .
D gene: TRBD2
J gene: TRBJ2-3
V gene: TRBV6-2/TRBV6-3

CDR3 DNA: TGTGCCAGCAGCTTAGAGGGTCCGGGGTACAATGAGCAGTTCTTC
CDR3 protein: CASSLEGPGYNEQFF
clone size: .
D gene: .
J gene: TRBJ2-1
V gene: TRBV11-3

CDR3 DNA: TGTGCCAGCAGCTTGATACGGGGAAACATTCAGTACTTC
CDR3 protein: CASSLIRGNIQYF
clone size: .
D gene: .
J gene: TRBJ2-4
V gene: TRBV5-6

CDR3 DNA: TGTGCCAGCAGCGGGGCGAGACGAGAGACCCAGTACTTC
CDR3 protein: CASSGARRETQYF
clone size: once
D gene: .
J gene: TRBJ2-5
V gene: TRBV9

CDR3 DNA: TGCGCCAGCAGCTTGGCCTTCGCGGCGGGGCGCACAGATACGCAGTATTTT
CDR3 protein: CASSLAFAAGRTDTQYF
clone size: .
D gene: .
J gene: TRBJ2-3
V gene: TRBV5-1

CDR3 DNA: TGTGCCAGCAGCCCGATTCAGGGCTATGGCTACACCTTC
CDR3 protein: CASSPIQGYGYTF
clone size: .
D gene: .
J gene: TRBJ1-2
V gene: TRBV7-8

CDR3 DNA: TGTGCCAGCAGCTCCTCTGGGGCTTGGGAGACCCAGTACTTC
CDR3 protein: CASSSSGAWETQYF
clone size: once
D gene: .
J gene: TRBJ2-5
V gene: TRBV7-3

CDR3 DNA: TGTGCCAGCAGTTTACGAGGGATGAACACTGAAGCTTTCTTT
CDR3 protein: CASSLRGMNTEAFF
clone size: .
D gene: .
J gene: TRBJ1-1
V gene: TRBV28

CDR3 DNA: TGTGCCAGCAGCGTCAAACTAGATTCACCCCTCCACTTT
CDR3 protein: CASSVKLDSPLHF
clone size: once
D gene: .
J gene: TRBJ1-6
V gene: TRBV9

CDR3 DNA: TGTGCCAGCAGTGTAACGGGGAGTAATTCACCCCTCCACTTT
CDR3 protein: CASSVTGSNSPLHF
clone size: .
D gene: .
J gene: TRBJ1-6
V gene: TRBV2

CDR3 DNA: TGTGCCAGCAGCGTAGGCCCGTTGACAGGGGGAAACACCATATATTTT
CDR3 protein: CASSVGPLTGGNTIYF
clone size: few
D gene: TRBD1
J gene: TRBJ1-3
V gene: TRBV9

CDR3 DNA: TGTGCCAGCAGTTTATCATCGGGAACAGGGGCCAACTATGGCTACACCTTC
CDR3 protein: CASSLSSGTGANYGYTF
clone size: few
D gene: TRBD1
J gene: TRBJ1-2
V gene: TRBV27

CDR3 DNA: TGTGCCAGCAGCTTAGATCATTGGACAGAGGGCTACAATGAGCAGTTCTTC
CDR3 protein: CASSLDHWTEGYNEQFF
clone size: once
D gene: .
J gene: TRBJ2-1
V gene: TRBV11-2

CDR3 DNA: TGTGCCAGTAGTGAGGCAGGGGGCAATCAGCCCCAGCATTTT
CDR3 protein: CASSEAGGNQPQHF
clone size: .
D gene: .
J gene: TRBJ1-5
V gene: TRBV19

CDR3 DNA: TGTGCCAGCAGTTCAAATACGGACAGACAAGAGACCCAGTACTTC
CDR3 protein: CASSSNTDRQETQYF
clone size: .
D gene: .
J gene: TRBJ2-5
V gene: TRBV28

CDR3 DNA: TGTGCCAGCAGTTACTTGGGAGGGAACACTGAAGCTTTCTTT
CDR3 protein: CASSYLGGNTEAFF
clone size: .
D gene: .
J gene: TRBJ1-1
V gene: TRBV6-6

CDR3 DNA: TGTGCCAGCAGTTACAACAGGGTGGGCGGGGAGCTGTTTTTT
CDR3 protein: CASSYNRVGGELFF
clone size: .
D gene: .
J gene: TRBJ2-2
V gene: TRBV6-5

CDR3 DNA: TGTGCCAGCAGCTTGTGGGACTCTGCTAACTATGGCTACACCTTC
CDR3 protein: CASSLWDSANYGYTF
clone size: .
D gene: .
J gene: TRBJ1-2
V gene: TRBV7-9

CDR3 DNA: TGTGCCAGTAGCGCAAATACAGGGGTAAACTATGGCTACACCTTC
CDR3 protein: CASSANTGVNYGYTF
clone size: once
D gene: TRBD1
J gene: TRBJ1-2
V gene: TRBV19

CDR3 DNA: TGTGCCAGCAGCTCGAAACCAGGCAGATGGGATCAGCCCCAGCATTTT
CDR3 protein: CASSSKPGRWDQPQHF
clone size: .
D gene: .
J gene: TRBJ1-5
V gene: TRBV11-2

CDR3 DNA: TGTGCCAGTAGTAGACCCGACAGGGCAGGAGAGACCCAGTACTTC
CDR3 protein: CASSRPDRAGETQYF
clone size: .
D gene: TRBD1
J gene: TRBJ2-5
V gene: TRBV19

CDR3 DNA: TGTGCCTGGATTCGCGACAGCTACAATGAGCAGTTCTTC
CDR3 protein: CAWIRDSYNEQFF
clone size: .
D gene: .
J gene: TRBJ2-1
V gene: TRBV30

CDR3 DNA: TGTGCCAGCAGCTTGAGTCAGTTCGGCGGAGCTTTCTTT
CDR3 protein: CASSLSQFGGAFF
clone size: few
D gene: .
J gene: TRBJ1-1
V gene: TRBV7-9

CDR3 DNA: TGTGCCAGCAGCTCCCAGCTGACAGGGTCTAATTCACCCCTCCACTTT
CDR3 protein: CASSSQLTGSNSPLHF
clone size: few
D gene: TRBD1
J gene: TRBJ1-6
V gene: TRBV7-2

CDR3 DNA: TGTGCCAGCAGCTTAATGGCGGGACGGACGGATGAGCAGTTCTTC
CDR3 protein: CASSLMAGRTDEQFF
clone size: .
D gene: .
J gene: TRBJ2-1
V gene: TRBV7-6

CDR3 DNA: TGTGCCAGCAGCGCAAACAGGGGGCTGAACACTGAAGCTTTCTTT
CDR3 protein: CASSANRGLNTEAFF
clone size: .
D gene: TRBD1
J gene: TRBJ1-1
V gene: TRBV14

CDR3 DNA: TGTGCCAGATCCGGGACAGGGTATTATGGCTACACCTTC
CDR3 protein: CARSGTGYYGYTF
clone size: .
D gene: TRBD1
J gene: TRBJ1-2
V gene: TRBV2

CDR3 DNA: TGTGCCAGCTCACCTTCGGGGGGCAATGAGCAGTTCTTC
CDR3 protein: CASSPSGGNEQFF
clone size: .
D gene: TRBD2
J gene: TRBJ2-1
V gene: TRBV18

CDR3 DNA: TGTGCCAGCAGCGTCCTACAGGGGATGAACACTGAAGCTTTCTTT
CDR3 protein: CASSVLQGMNTEAFF
clone size: .
D gene: TRBD1
J gene: TRBJ1-1
V gene: TRBV9

CDR3 DNA: TGTGCCAGCAGCTTAAGACAGCCTCCCGTGGCCCAGTACTTC
CDR3 protein: CASSLRQPPVAQYF
clone size: .
D gene: .
J gene: TRBJ2-5
V gene: TRBV7-9

CDR3 DNA: TGTGCCAGCAGCTTTCGTATCCCAACGGCGGCGAGCGAGCAGTTCTTC
CDR3 protein: CASSFRIPTAASEQFF
clone size: .
D gene: .
J gene: TRBJ2-1
V gene: TRBV7-2

CDR3 DNA: TGTGCCAGCTCACCACTCTCATCGGGGGTAGGCAGCACAGATACGCAGTATTTT
CDR3 protein: CASSPLSSGVGSTDTQYF
clone size: .
D gene: .
J gene: TRBJ2-3
V gene: TRBV18

CDR3 DNA: TGCGCCAGCAGCTTGGGGCAGGGGGCGGTCGAGCAGTACTTC
CDR3 protein: CASSLGQGAVEQYF
clone size: few
D gene: TRBD1
J gene: TRBJ2-7
V gene: TRBV5-1

CDR3 DNA: TGTGCCAGCAGCCCTCGCCTAATGGACAGGGTTGATCACTTT
CDR3 protein: CASSPRLMDRVDHF
clone size: .
D gene: TRBD1
J gene: TRBJ1-6
V gene: TRBV5-5

CDR3 DNA: TGTGCCATCCCGTCAGGGGCAAAGGGAACCGGGGAGCTGTTTTTT
CDR3 protein: CAIPSGAKGTGELFF
clone size: .
D gene: .
J gene: TRBJ2-2
V gene: TRBV28

CDR3 DNA: TGTGCCAGTAGTGCGGGATCGAACGCTGAAGCTTTCTTT
CDR3 protein: CASSAGSNAEAFF
clone size: many
D gene: .
J gene: TRBJ1-1
V gene: TRBV19

CDR3 DNA: TGTGCCAGCAGACCGACAGGGGAGTACAATGAGCAGTTCTTC
CDR3 protein: CASRPTGEYNEQFF
clone size: .
D gene: TRBD1
J gene: TRBJ2-1
V gene: TRBV27